This T cell receptor (beta chain) was sequenced in a study of identical twins (dated by TCRdb to 2016 to 2018). For context, the study as a whole: To test whether fetal clonotypes persist, the study used deep sequencing on TCR alpha and beta repertoires from monozygotic twins, unrelated adults of various ages, and cord blood. To rule out contamination, the twin experiments were replicated at different times with different library preparation protocols.

According to the germline V gene (reference sequence), CDR1 reads DFQATT and CDR2 reads SNEGSKA. V loses 6 bases at its end and J loses 1 base; junction bases beyond the gene matches: 3. Its CDR3 holds 12 amino acids, cysteine through phenylalanine. The sequence is cut down to CDR3 DNA, 36 bases in frame from base 1. A remark on this clonotype: It lacks a known antigen. It has no much larger one-base neighbor in the sample; base qualities were not kept.

Only healthy Caucasian donors were included. The twin cohort consisted of three pairs of female monozygotic twins, all aged about 18 to 29 years. Positive isolation kits from Invitrogen were used to isolate CD4+ and CD8+ T cell populations. Beyond this particular receptor, the publication reports: Recombination models systematically underestimated out-of-frame TCR alpha sharing in monozygotic twins but agreed with sharing between unrelated individuals. In beta out-of-frame sequences, excess twin sharing was weaker, because having fewer shared sequences lowered the signal-to-noise ratio. Invariant T cells such as MAIT and iNKT could partly confound zero-insertion analyses, though diverse VJ usage argued against this for most clonotypes. Because the same donors could not be followed over many years, conclusions were based on cross-sectional statistical analysis. Compared with coincidental sharing between unrelated individuals, an excess of low generation-probability sequences was observed among out-of-frame TCR alpha sequences shared between twins. Fewer insertions were carried by abundant cord blood beta clonotypes, a similar but weaker trend appeared in young adult naive repertoires, and no such trend appeared in memory repertoires.

The protocol used for the library was 5' RACE. Sequenced using an Illumina HiSeq 2000. Template switching introduced a universal primer binding site; the final cDNA contained a unique molecular identifier, enabling accurate counting of TCR cDNA molecules. Specific primers in the conserved constant-segment region were used to synthesize first-strand cDNA for the TCR alpha and beta chains. To control for contamination, every cDNA library was double barcoded, receiving both a SMART-Mk sample barcode and Illumina barcodes. TruSeq adapter sequences and Illumina sample barcodes were added in two successive PCR steps. Sequencing of the TCR alpha and beta cDNA libraries was done on the Illumina HiSeq platform using custom primers. The authors' analysis ran thus. MiGEC was used to process raw reads and extract unique molecular identifiers, and MiXCR was used to find CDR3 positions. Recombination models were inferred per individual with the repgenHMM and IGoR tools using an EM algorithm. The analysis of shared clonotypes was done with the tcR package in R, with sharing normalized by the product of cloneset sizes. To study raw recombination free of thymic and clonal selection effects, out-of-frame nonproductive sequences were analyzed. In-frame beta chains were kept once TCRdb had trimmed the public reads at Q25 with fastp and called clones with MiXCR. Every entry covers one CDR3 protein and lists the most common genes and DNA from its rows. V and J calls and clone size were set by TCRdb, not the authors. A total of 500,000 or so distinct CDR3 sequences appear in this sample, 22% of them only once. The biggest ten clones account for about 0.91% of the sample.

The same data also contributed to another study, on T cells expressing NK-cell markers. From the second report: Eight or nine donors provided sorted CD3+CD56+NKG2C+, CD3+CD56+NKG2C- and CD3+CD56-NKG2C+ T-cell subsets, whose TCR beta-chain repertoires were profiled. Among the eight sequenced donors, only one was HCMV-seronegative, while the other seven were HCMV-seropositive. In several experiments an anti-gammadeltaTCR antibody was added to restrict sorting to alphabetaTCR-expressing T cells. In several donors, the dominant CD3+CD56+NKG2C+ clonotypes were found to rank among the top 10 CD8+ clonotypes and to make up roughly 1.0-8% of CD8+ T cells. Those dominant clonotypes were again the most abundant among CD3+CD56-NKG2C+ cells in a few donors, at roughly 28.3-65%. Whether the expanded NKG2C-expressing T cell clones were specific for HCMV antigens was left unclear. All eight donors whose samples were sequenced were randomly selected healthy volunteers, three of them men and five women. To determine HCMV serostatus, a commercial ELISA kit was used to detect HCMV-specific IgG in serum. MIGEC handled demultiplexing of the reads and grouping by UMI, while MiTCR was used to assemble and quantify clonotypes. To exclude erroneous sequences, only TCR cDNA sequences supported by at least two reads were retained. The tcR package was used for downstream repertoire analysis, and clonotypes were matched across fractions by CDR3 nucleotide sequence plus V segment. VDJmatch was used to annotate antigen specificity against VDJdb, with one amino acid substitution in CDR3 allowed.

This sequence originates from a woman in her late teens or twenties in good health. Sample: CD4+ T cells sorted from blood. The receptor chain draws on TRBV20-1 and TRBJ2-7; 7 junctional bases match TRBD2. This receptor has the CDR3 CSANSGSYEQYF. The DNA sequence reads TGCAGTGCAAATAGCGGGTCCTACGAGCAGTACTTC.